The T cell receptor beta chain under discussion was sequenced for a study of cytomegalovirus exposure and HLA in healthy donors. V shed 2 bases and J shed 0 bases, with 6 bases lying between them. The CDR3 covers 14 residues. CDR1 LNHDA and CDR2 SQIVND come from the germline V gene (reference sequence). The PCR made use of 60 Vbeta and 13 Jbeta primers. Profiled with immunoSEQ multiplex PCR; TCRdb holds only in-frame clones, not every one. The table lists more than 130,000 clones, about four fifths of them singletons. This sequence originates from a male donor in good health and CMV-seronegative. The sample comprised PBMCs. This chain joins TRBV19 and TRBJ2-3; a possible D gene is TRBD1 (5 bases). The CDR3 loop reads CASSIQGSTDTQYF. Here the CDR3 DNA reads TGTGCCAGTAGTATACAGGGTAGCACAGATACGCAGTATTTT.